The 20 T cell receptor beta chains listed next were all sequenced from one sample in a study of T cell responses to AZD1222 COVID-19 vaccine. The table came from immunoSEQ multiplex PCR; TCRdb's copy has only in-frame clones and leaves some out. The sample consists of 95,000 to 110,000 clones, nearly 90% of them appearing once. Sequencing was performed on peripheral blood, taken 28 days after the second AZD1222 dose. All receptors come from an adult who received the AZD1222 COVID-19 vaccine.

Here the CDR3 reads CASSGTGRRANYGYTF. DNA of the CDR3: TGTGCCAGCAGCGGAACAGGGAGGAGGGCTAACTATGGCTACACCTTC. The rearrangement uses TRBV7-3 and TRBJ1-2, with D possibly TRBD1 on 6 matching bases. From germline, CDR1 is SGHTA and CDR2 FQGTGA. The germline V and J ends were trimmed by 5 bases and 0 bases, with 16 bases remaining between them. This CDR3 contains 16 residues.

This chain uses TRBV18 with TRBJ1-2; 7 nucleotides match TRBD1. The V and J ends lost 3 bases and 4 bases, in that order; junction bases with no gene match: 2. This CDR3 has 13 residues. Germline V gene data show CDR1 as KGHSH and CDR2 as LQKENI. The CDR3 loop is CASSPGTVYGYTF. CDR3 nucleotide sequence: TGTGCCAGCTCACCCGGGACAGTCTATGGCTACACCTTC.

The rearrangement links TRBV23-1 to TRBJ1-1; a possible D gene is TRBD1 (6 bases). TRBV23-1 is identified as an open reading frame with a role that is uncertain. CDR3 length equals 16 residues. V shed 10 bases and J shed 4 bases, with 25 bases lying between them. DNA for the CDR3: TGCGCCACAGCAAACGGGGGAGGACAGTGGGGCACTGAAGCTTTCTTT. Translation: CATANGGGQWGTEAFF.

V gene TRBV5-6 combines with J gene TRBJ2-2, with D perhaps TRBD1 or TRBD2 (5 bases each). Trimming shortened V by 0 bases and J by 3 bases, and 18 bases separated the two germline ends. The CDR3 contains 18 residues. Germline V lookup: CDR1 SGHDT, CDR2 YYEEEE. CDR3 bases: TGTGCCAGCAGCTTGGGGCAGGGCATCTACGGGGACACCGGGGAGCTGTTTTTT. It yields the protein CASSLGQGIYGDTGELFF.

CDR3: CASSQGYRGAKGLAKNIQYF. The CDR3, as DNA: TGTGCCAGCAGCCAAGGCTACAGGGGGGCGAAGGGATTAGCCAAAAACATTCAGTACTTC. V usage is TRBV14 and J usage is TRBJ2-4; 8 nucleotides line up with TRBD1. Germline CDR1 reads SGHDN; CDR2 reads FVKESK. The CDR3 spans 20 residues. V trimming: 1 base; J trimming: 0 bases; junction bases outside the gene matches: 14.

The rearrangement uses TRBV11-3 and TRBJ2-7, with TRBD2 as a possible D gene (5 bases). V lost 0 bases and J lost 7, with 16 bases in between. Germline values: CDR1 SGHNT, CDR2 YENEEA. This CDR3 comprises 15 residues. The CDR3 sequence is CASSLEPGSGVEQYF. The DNA of the CDR3 is TGTGCCAGCAGCTTAGAACCAGGCTCCGGGGTAGAGCAGTACTTC.

CDR3 nucleotide sequence: TGTGCCAGCATAGGGGCTGAAGGAAATCAGCCCCAGCATTTT. Translated, it gives CASIGAEGNQPQHF. J is TRBJ1-5 and V is TRBV2; D is perhaps TRBD1 (5 bases). Germline CDR1 reads SNHLY; CDR2 reads FYNNEI. Trimming left V 7 bases short and J 4 bases short, with 14 bases between. The CDR3 runs 14 residues.

This clone was detected only once. The genes are TRBV5-4 and TRBJ2-7, with TRBD2 identical over 8 bases. Germline assignment: CDR1 SGHNT and CDR2 YYREEE (reference sequence). There are 16 residues in the CDR3. The V gene end was trimmed by 0 bases and the J gene end by 0 bases; junction bases not matched to a gene: 5. The CDR3 bases are TGTGCCAGCAGCTTGGTGCTAGCGGGTGGCTCCTACGAGCAGTACTTC. This gives the protein CASSLVLAGGSYEQYF.

This chain uses TRBV7-6 with TRBJ2-6, with D perhaps TRBD1 (5 bases). This CDR3 region has 17 residues. V was clipped by 5 bases and J by 0 bases, with 14 bases between them. Germline V CDR1 and CDR2: SGHVS, FNYEAQ. CDR3 region: CASSPQWGSSGANVLTF. CDR3 coding DNA: TGTGCCAGCAGCCCCCAATGGGGCAGCTCTGGGGCCAACGTCCTGACTTTC.

This chain uses TRBV11-2 with TRBJ2-7, with D unresolved. Germline V CDR1 and CDR2: SGHAT, FQNNGV. The CDR3 is 12 amino acids. V was shortened by 1 base and J by 4 bases, with 5 bases between the two germline ends. CDR3 sequence: CASSLGRYEQYF. CDR3 DNA sequence: TGTGCCAGCAGCTTAGGAAGGTACGAGCAGTACTTC.

The rearrangement links TRBV7-3 to TRBJ2-7; perhaps TRBD1 as D (5 bases). Looked up from germline, CDR1 is SGHTA and CDR2 is FQGTGA. This CDR3 spans 15 amino acids. The V end was cut by 1 base, the J end by 0 bases, with 10 bases between. In DNA form, the CDR3 reads TGTGCCAGCAGCTTAAATCCAGGGTACTCCTACGAGCAGTACTTC. Its protein is CASSLNPGYSYEQYF.

The CDR3 protein is CASSQGAQGFDEQYF. CDR3 DNA: TGTGCCAGCAGCCAAGGGGCCCAGGGGTTCGACGAGCAGTACTTC. V gene TRBV4-2 combines with J gene TRBJ2-7, with D possibly matching TRBD1 (6 bases). Germline V gene lookup returns CDR1 LGHNA and CDR2 YNFKEQ. This CDR3 is built from 15 residues. V shed 1 base and J shed 5 bases, with 15 bases lying between them.

The genes are TRBV25-1 and TRBJ2-7; D is perhaps TRBD1 (7 bases). The germline CDR1 and CDR2 sequences are MGHDK and SYGVNS. V lost 5 bases and J lost 9, with 26 bases in between. The CDR3 has 16 amino acids. The CDR3 protein is CASSSPGGQGGFGQYF. DNA for the CDR3: TGTGCCAGCAGTAGTCCCGGAGGGCAGGGGGGATTCGGGCAGTACTTC.

The J gene is TRBJ1-5, the V gene TRBV18; no clear D gene. V was pared by 3 bases and J by 5 bases, with 11 bases between. Germline CDR1 reads KGHSH; CDR2 reads LQKENI. The CDR3 has 14 residues. In DNA, the CDR3 is TGTGCCAGCTCACCCTATACGAGGGATCAGCCCCAGCATTTT. Its translation is CASSPYTRDQPQHF.

The rearrangement uses TRBV5-4 and TRBJ2-7, with D perhaps given as TRBD1 or TRBD2 (5 bases each). The germline V gene encodes CDR1 SGHNT and CDR2 YYREEE (reference sequence). There are 14 residues in the CDR3. V shed 4 bases and J shed 7 bases, with 18 bases lying between them. DNA for the CDR3: TGTGCCAGCAGCACCCTTGACAGACGGGGAGAGCAGTACTTC. Protein sequence: CASSTLDRRGEQYF.

Of note for this clone: The identical CDR3 is also encoded by other nucleotide sequences in the sample. The chain couples TRBV27 to TRBJ1-5; 8 bases match TRBD1. Germline-derived CDR1 and CDR2 are MNHEY and SMNVEV (reference sequence). The trim removed 5 bases at V and 2 bases at J, leaving 5 bases unmatched. The CDR3 runs to 15 residues. This chain's CDR3 is CASSPGTGGNQPQHF. The CDR3 nucleotides read TGTGCCAGCAGTCCAGGGACAGGCGGCAATCAGCCCCAGCATTTT.

The genes are TRBV10-3 and TRBJ2-5; 8 bases are shared with TRBD1. V shed 6 bases and J 1 base; nucleotides not matched to a gene: 4. Germline lookup yields CDR1 ENHRY and CDR2 SYGVKD. The CDR3 totals 14 residues. CDR3: CAIRPGQGQETQYF. As DNA, the CDR3 is TGTGCCATCAGACCCGGACAGGGCCAAGAGACCCAGTACTTC.

The chain has TRBV2 and TRBJ2-7; D gene uncertain. Trimming removed 6 bases from V and 3 bases from J, with 12 bases in between. CDR1 and CDR2 (germline): SNHLY, FYNNEI. This CDR3 comprises 13 residues. The CDR3 here is CASSPFMDYEQYF. The CDR3 DNA reads TGTGCCAGCAGCCCCTTCATGGACTACGAGCAGTACTTC.

The sample holds one count of this clone. V gene TRBV6-5 combines with J gene TRBJ1-1; a weak D match, TRBD1 (5 bases). The CDR3 runs to 13 residues. Germline V gene sequence: CDR1 MNHEY, CDR2 SVGAGI. The V gene lost 7 bases and the J gene lost 5 bases, with 14 bases spanning the gap. CDR3 protein: CASKGTGGTEAFF. DNA for the CDR3: TGTGCCAGCAAAGGGACGGGTGGGACTGAAGCTTTCTTT.

The chain couples TRBV9 to TRBJ1-1; D is possibly TRBD1 (5 bases). The CDR3 runs 14 residues. From germline, CDR1 is SGDLS and CDR2 YYNGEE. V dropped 2 bases and J dropped 2 bases, with 10 bases sitting between them. CDR3 in amino acids: CASSVEGSNTEAFF. DNA for the CDR3: TGTGCCAGCAGCGTGGAGGGGAGTAACACTGAAGCTTTCTTT.